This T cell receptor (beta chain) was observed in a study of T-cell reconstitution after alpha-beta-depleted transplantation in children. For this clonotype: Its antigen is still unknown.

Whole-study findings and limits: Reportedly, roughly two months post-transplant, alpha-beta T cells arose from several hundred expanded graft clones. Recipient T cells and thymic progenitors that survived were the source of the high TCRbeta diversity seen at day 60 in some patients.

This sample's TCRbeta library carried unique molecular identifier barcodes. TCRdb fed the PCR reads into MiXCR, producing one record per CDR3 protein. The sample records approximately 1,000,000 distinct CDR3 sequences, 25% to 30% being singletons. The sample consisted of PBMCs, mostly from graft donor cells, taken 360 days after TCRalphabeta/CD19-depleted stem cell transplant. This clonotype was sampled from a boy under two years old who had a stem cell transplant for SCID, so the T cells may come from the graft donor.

CDR3 protein: CASSFGEVSGNTIYF. CDR3 bases: TGTGCCAGCAGTTTCGGGGAGGTCTCTGGAAACACCATATATTTT. The chain couples TRBV12-3 or TRBV12-4 to TRBJ1-3, with D unclear. The V end was cut by 3 bases, the J end by 0 bases, with 9 bases between. The CDR3 has 15 residues.